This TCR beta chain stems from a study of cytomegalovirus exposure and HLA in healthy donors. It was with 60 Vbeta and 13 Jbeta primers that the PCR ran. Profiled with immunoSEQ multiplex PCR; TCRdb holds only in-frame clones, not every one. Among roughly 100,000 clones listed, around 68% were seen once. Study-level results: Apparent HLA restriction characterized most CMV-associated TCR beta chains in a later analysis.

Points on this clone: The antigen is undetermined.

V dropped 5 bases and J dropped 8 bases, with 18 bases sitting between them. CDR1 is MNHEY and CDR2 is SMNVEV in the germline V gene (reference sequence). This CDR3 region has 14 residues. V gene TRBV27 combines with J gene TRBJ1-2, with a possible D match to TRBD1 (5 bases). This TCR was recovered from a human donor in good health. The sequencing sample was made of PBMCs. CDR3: CASSTSGPLGGYTF. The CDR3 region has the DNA TGTGCCAGCAGTACCTCAGGGCCCCTTGGGGGCTACACCTTC.